A selection of T cell receptor beta chains follows, all from one sample in a study of blood T cell repertoires in COVID-19. Measured with immunoSEQ multiplex PCR; TCRdb has only the in-frame clones, and not every one. The data hold roughly 250,000 clones, with around 90% observed a single time. Sample: peripheral blood. The origin of the receptors is a woman between 40 and 55 years old with acute or convalescent COVID-19. Each CDR3 is given with its conserved first and last residue. D genes are given only for firm matches. A clone size is listed for some rows: how often the clone was seen (once, few, many), or a class if it is expanded.

clone size: -; D gene: -; J gene: TRBJ2-1; V gene: TRBV5-1; CDR3 protein: CASSFTGDSYNEQFF; CDR3 DNA: TGCGCCAGCAGTTTTACGGGGGACTCCTACAATGAGCAGTTCTTC
clone size: -; D gene: -; J gene: TRBJ1-1; V gene: TRBV18; CDR3 protein: CASSPEASLMNTEAFF; CDR3 DNA: TGTGCCAGCTCACCGGAGGCCAGCCTCATGAACACTGAAGCTTTCTTT
clone size: -; D gene: -; J gene: TRBJ1-2; V gene: TRBV6-5; CDR3 protein: CASNLGGGNGYTF; CDR3 DNA: TGTGCCAGCAACCTTGGGGGGGGTAACGGCTACACCTTC
clone size: once; D gene: TRBD1; J gene: TRBJ2-1; V gene: TRBV9; CDR3 protein: CASSAGQRSSYNEQFF; CDR3 DNA: TGTGCCAGCAGCGCGGGACAGCGGAGCTCCTACAATGAGCAGTTCTTC
clone size: -; D gene: -; J gene: TRBJ1-4; V gene: TRBV30; CDR3 protein: CAASLPNEKLFF; CDR3 DNA: TGTGCCGCGTCCCTGCCGAATGAAAAACTGTTTTTT
clone size: -; D gene: -; J gene: TRBJ1-1; V gene: TRBV7-8; CDR3 protein: CASSLTVNTEAFF; CDR3 DNA: TGTGCCAGCAGCTTAACGGTGAACACTGAAGCTTTCTTT
clone size: few; D gene: TRBD1; J gene: TRBJ1-2; V gene: TRBV6-5; CDR3 protein: CASELGQGIYGYTF; CDR3 DNA: TGTGCCAGCGAACTGGGACAGGGCATCTATGGCTACACCTTC
clone size: -; D gene: -; J gene: TRBJ1-3; V gene: TRBV18; CDR3 protein: CASSPPGRRASSGNTIYF; CDR3 DNA: TGTGCCAGCTCACCACCGGGGCGCAGGGCGAGTTCTGGAAACACCATATATTTT
clone size: -; D gene: -; J gene: TRBJ2-5; V gene: TRBV11-2; CDR3 protein: CASSWGGGRTRLETQYF; CDR3 DNA: TGTGCCAGCAGCTGGGGCGGGGGCAGGACCCGGTTGGAGACCCAGTACTTC
clone size: -; D gene: -; J gene: TRBJ2-4; V gene: TRBV6-6; CDR3 protein: CASSFPVSWASDPAKNIQYF; CDR3 DNA: TGTGCCAGCAGCTTCCCCGTATCGTGGGCATCTGATCCGGCCAAAAACATTCAGTACTTC
clone size: -; D gene: -; J gene: TRBJ2-5; V gene: TRBV6-5; CDR3 protein: CATVGGVGETQYF; CDR3 DNA: TGTGCCACCGTGGGCGGGGTCGGAGAGACCCAGTACTTC
clone size: -; D gene: -; J gene: TRBJ1-3; V gene: TRBV9; CDR3 protein: CASSRGASSGNTIYF; CDR3 DNA: TGTGCCAGCAGCAGGGGCGCTAGCTCTGGAAACACCATATATTTT
clone size: -; D gene: -; J gene: TRBJ1-1; V gene: TRBV2; CDR3 protein: CASSALAGAFF; CDR3 DNA: TGTGCCAGCAGTGCCTTAGCTGGAGCTTTCTTT
clone size: -; D gene: TRBD1; J gene: TRBJ1-6; V gene: TRBV30; CDR3 protein: CAWTTPLDRVWGGSPLHF; CDR3 DNA: TGTGCCTGGACCACCCCCCTCGACAGGGTCTGGGGAGGTTCACCCCTCCACTTT
clone size: -; D gene: TRBD2; J gene: TRBJ2-1; V gene: TRBV5-1; CDR3 protein: CASTLSTRGDVYNEQFF; CDR3 DNA: TGCGCCAGCACCCTAAGTACGCGGGGGGACGTGTACAATGAGCAGTTCTTC
clone size: -; D gene: -; J gene: TRBJ2-2; V gene: TRBV18; CDR3 protein: CASSPRRASGPGELFF; CDR3 DNA: TGTGCCAGCTCACCACGGAGGGCCTCGGGGCCCGGGGAGCTGTTTTTT
clone size: -; D gene: TRBD2; J gene: TRBJ2-5; V gene: TRBV19; CDR3 protein: CASSQNSGGKKTQYF; CDR3 DNA: TGTGCCAGTAGTCAAAATAGCGGGGGTAAAAAGACCCAGTACTTC
clone size: -; D gene: -; J gene: TRBJ1-5; V gene: TRBV11-2; CDR3 protein: CASSLDLKQPQHF; CDR3 DNA: TGTGCCAGCAGCTTAGATCTAAAGCAGCCCCAGCATTTT
clone size: -; D gene: -; J gene: TRBJ2-6; V gene: TRBV12-5; CDR3 protein: CASGLGTGANVLTF; CDR3 DNA: TGTGCTAGTGGTTTGGGGACAGGGGCCAACGTCCTGACTTTC
clone size: -; D gene: -; J gene: TRBJ1-2; V gene: TRBV28; CDR3 protein: CASSLGSAGLYGYTF; CDR3 DNA: TGTGCCAGCAGTTTAGGTAGTGCAGGGCTCTATGGCTACACCTTC
clone size: -; D gene: TRBD1; J gene: TRBJ1-2; V gene: TRBV29-1; CDR3 protein: CSVPGGYYGYTF; CDR3 DNA: TGCAGCGTTCCAGGGGGGTATTATGGCTACACCTTC
clone size: -; D gene: -; J gene: TRBJ2-3; V gene: TRBV2; CDR3 protein: CASSDRGEGVDTQYF; CDR3 DNA: TGTGCCAGCAGTGACAGGGGGGAAGGCGTGGATACGCAGTATTTT
clone size: -; D gene: -; J gene: TRBJ1-1; V gene: TRBV4-1; CDR3 protein: CASSQVTGEGAFF; CDR3 DNA: TGCGCCAGCAGCCAAGTTACGGGGGAGGGAGCTTTCTTT
clone size: -; D gene: TRBD2; J gene: TRBJ2-1; V gene: TRBV11-2; CDR3 protein: CASSYRGGAWMEQFF; CDR3 DNA: TGTGCCAGCAGCTATCGCGGGGGGGCCTGGATGGAGCAGTTCTTC
clone size: -; D gene: -; J gene: TRBJ1-2; V gene: TRBV2; CDR3 protein: CASSETKGTGPRGYTF; CDR3 DNA: TGTGCCAGCAGTGAGACGAAAGGAACAGGCCCTAGGGGCTACACCTTC
clone size: -; D gene: -; J gene: TRBJ1-5; V gene: TRBV30; CDR3 protein: CAWSGRGSYQPQHF; CDR3 DNA: TGTGCCTGGAGTGGGCGGGGATCCTATCAGCCCCAGCATTTT
clone size: -; D gene: TRBD1; J gene: TRBJ1-2; V gene: TRBV7-3; CDR3 protein: CASSLNGDRAYGYTF; CDR3 DNA: TGTGCCAGCAGCTTAAACGGGGACAGGGCCTATGGCTACACCTTC
clone size: once; D gene: -; J gene: TRBJ1-2; V gene: TRBV19; CDR3 protein: CATKGSTGRSYTF; CDR3 DNA: TGTGCCACCAAAGGGAGCACGGGGAGAAGCTACACCTTC
clone size: -; D gene: TRBD1; J gene: TRBJ1-1; V gene: TRBV29-1; CDR3 protein: CSVVRTGSTEAFF; CDR3 DNA: TGCAGCGTTGTCAGGACAGGGAGCACTGAAGCTTTCTTT
clone size: -; D gene: TRBD1; J gene: TRBJ1-3; V gene: TRBV4-1; CDR3 protein: CASSQGWWTGSGNTIYF; CDR3 DNA: TGCGCCAGCAGCCAAGGCTGGTGGACAGGCTCTGGAAACACCATATATTTT
clone size: -; D gene: TRBD2; J gene: TRBJ2-1; V gene: TRBV4-1; CDR3 protein: CASSQWFTSGGYNEQFF; CDR3 DNA: TGCGCCAGCAGCCAATGGTTTACTAGCGGGGGCTACAATGAGCAGTTCTTC
clone size: once; D gene: -; J gene: TRBJ1-2; V gene: TRBV2; CDR3 protein: CASRGQGSYGYTF; CDR3 DNA: TGTGCCAGCAGGGGACAAGGAAGCTATGGCTACACCTTC
clone size: -; D gene: TRBD2; J gene: TRBJ2-3; V gene: TRBV4-2; CDR3 protein: CASSQDSTSGGDTQYF; CDR3 DNA: TGTGCCAGCAGCCAAGATTCCACTAGCGGGGGGGATACGCAGTATTTT
clone size: -; D gene: TRBD1; J gene: TRBJ1-2; V gene: TRBV27; CDR3 protein: CASRITWTGYGYTF; CDR3 DNA: TGTGCCAGCAGAATTACTTGGACAGGCTATGGCTACACCTTC
clone size: -; D gene: TRBD1; J gene: TRBJ1-2; V gene: TRBV12-5; CDR3 protein: CASGLSRGTGGPFNYGYTF; CDR3 DNA: TGTGCTAGTGGTTTGTCCCGTGGGACAGGGGGCCCATTTAACTATGGCTACACCTTC
clone size: -; D gene: -; J gene: TRBJ1-1; V gene: TRBV20-1; CDR3 protein: CSASEGTEAFF; CDR3 DNA: TGCAGTGCCAGCGAGGGCACTGAAGCTTTCTTT
clone size: -; D gene: -; J gene: TRBJ1-1; V gene: TRBV5-1; CDR3 protein: CASSSRGLGDSEAFF; CDR3 DNA: TGCGCCAGCAGCTCGCGGGGACTTGGGGACTCTGAAGCTTTCTTT
clone size: -; D gene: TRBD1; J gene: TRBJ1-4; V gene: TRBV4-1; CDR3 protein: CASSQPGRTGGEKLFF; CDR3 DNA: TGCGCCAGCAGCCAGCCAGGGAGGACAGGTGGGGAAAAACTGTTTTTT
clone size: -; D gene: -; J gene: TRBJ2-3; V gene: TRBV7-8; CDR3 protein: CASIRSGTDTQYF; CDR3 DNA: TGTGCCAGCATACGATCGGGCACAGATACGCAGTATTTT
clone size: few; D gene: TRBD2; J gene: TRBJ2-1; V gene: TRBV3-1/TRBV3-2; CDR3 protein: CASSHSTSGGYNEQFF; CDR3 DNA: TGTGCCAGCAGCCATAGTACCAGCGGGGGCTACAATGAGCAGTTCTTC
clone size: -; D gene: -; J gene: TRBJ1-5; V gene: TRBV24-1; CDR3 protein: CATSATGLGLPQHF; CDR3 DNA: TGTGCCACCAGTGCAACAGGTTTGGGGCTGCCCCAGCATTTT
clone size: -; D gene: -; J gene: TRBJ2-1; V gene: TRBV6-5; CDR3 protein: CASSYSGGGTPREQFF; CDR3 DNA: TGTGCCAGCAGTTACTCGGGCGGGGGCACTCCAAGGGAGCAGTTCTTC
clone size: -; D gene: -; J gene: TRBJ1-5; V gene: TRBV2; CDR3 protein: CASGRQSNQPQHF; CDR3 DNA: TGTGCCAGCGGCCGACAGAGTAATCAGCCCCAGCATTTT
clone size: -; D gene: -; J gene: TRBJ1-1; V gene: TRBV4-2; CDR3 protein: CASSQGGRENTEAFF; CDR3 DNA: TGTGCCAGCAGCCAAGGCGGCAGGGAGAACACTGAAGCTTTCTTT